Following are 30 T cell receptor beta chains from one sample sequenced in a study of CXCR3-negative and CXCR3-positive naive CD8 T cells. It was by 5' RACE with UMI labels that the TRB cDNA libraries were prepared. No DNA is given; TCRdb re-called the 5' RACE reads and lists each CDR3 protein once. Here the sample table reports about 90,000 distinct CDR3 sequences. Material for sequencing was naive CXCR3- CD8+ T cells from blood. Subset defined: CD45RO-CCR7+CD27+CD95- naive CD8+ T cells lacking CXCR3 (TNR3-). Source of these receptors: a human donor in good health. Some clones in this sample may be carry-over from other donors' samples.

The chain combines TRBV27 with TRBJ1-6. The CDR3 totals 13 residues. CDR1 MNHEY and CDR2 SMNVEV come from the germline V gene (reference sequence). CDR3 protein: CASSSTFNSPLHF.

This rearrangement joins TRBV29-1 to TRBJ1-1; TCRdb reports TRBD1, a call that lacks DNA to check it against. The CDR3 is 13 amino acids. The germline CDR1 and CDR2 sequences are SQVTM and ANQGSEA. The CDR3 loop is CSAPRPLSTEAFF. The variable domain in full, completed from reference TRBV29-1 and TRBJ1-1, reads SAVISQKPSRDICQRGTSLTIQCQVDSQVTMMFWYRQQPGQSLTLIATANQGSEATYESGFVIDKFPISRPNLTFSTLTVSNMSPEDSSIYLCSAPRPLSTEAFFGQGTRLTVV.

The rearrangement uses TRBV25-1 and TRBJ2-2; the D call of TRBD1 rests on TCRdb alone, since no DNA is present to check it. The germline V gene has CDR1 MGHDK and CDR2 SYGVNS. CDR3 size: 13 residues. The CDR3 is CASAIQGAGELFF.

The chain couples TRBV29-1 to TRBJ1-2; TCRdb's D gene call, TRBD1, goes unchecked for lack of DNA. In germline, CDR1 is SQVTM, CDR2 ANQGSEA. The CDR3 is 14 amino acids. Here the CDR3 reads CSVEEWTKDYGYTF.

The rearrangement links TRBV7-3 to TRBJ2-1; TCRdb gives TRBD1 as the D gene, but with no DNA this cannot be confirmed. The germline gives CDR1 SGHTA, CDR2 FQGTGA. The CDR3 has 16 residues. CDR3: CASKPTAGATYNEQFF.

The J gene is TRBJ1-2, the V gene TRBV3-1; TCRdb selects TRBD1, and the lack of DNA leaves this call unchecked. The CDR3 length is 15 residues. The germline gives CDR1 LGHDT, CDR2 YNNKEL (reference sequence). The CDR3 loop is CASRRGTAEYYGYTF.

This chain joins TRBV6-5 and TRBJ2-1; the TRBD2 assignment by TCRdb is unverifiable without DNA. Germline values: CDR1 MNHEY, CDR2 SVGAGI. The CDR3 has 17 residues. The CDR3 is CASSSPGTSAYYNEQFF.

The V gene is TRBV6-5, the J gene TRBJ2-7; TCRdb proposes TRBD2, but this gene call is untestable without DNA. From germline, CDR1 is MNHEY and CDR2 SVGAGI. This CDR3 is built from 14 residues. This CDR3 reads CASSSLSETYEQYF.

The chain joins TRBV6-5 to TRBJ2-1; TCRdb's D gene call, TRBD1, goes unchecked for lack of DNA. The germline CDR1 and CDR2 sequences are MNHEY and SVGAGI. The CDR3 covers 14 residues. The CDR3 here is CASSLRQEYNEQFF.

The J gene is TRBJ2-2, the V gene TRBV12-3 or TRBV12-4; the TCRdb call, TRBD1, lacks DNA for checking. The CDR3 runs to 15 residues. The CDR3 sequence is CASTLGQTNTGELVF.

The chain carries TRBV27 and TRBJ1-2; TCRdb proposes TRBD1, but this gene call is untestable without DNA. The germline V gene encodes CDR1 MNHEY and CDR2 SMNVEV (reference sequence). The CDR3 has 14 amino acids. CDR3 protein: CASSYGQGHYGYTF.

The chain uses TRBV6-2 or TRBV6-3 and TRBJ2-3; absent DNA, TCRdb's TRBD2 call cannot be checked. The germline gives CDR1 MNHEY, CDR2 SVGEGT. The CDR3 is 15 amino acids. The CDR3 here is CASTEGEGSTDTQYF.

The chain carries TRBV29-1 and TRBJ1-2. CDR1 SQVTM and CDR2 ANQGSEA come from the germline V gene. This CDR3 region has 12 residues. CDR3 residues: CSVDVDSNGYTF.

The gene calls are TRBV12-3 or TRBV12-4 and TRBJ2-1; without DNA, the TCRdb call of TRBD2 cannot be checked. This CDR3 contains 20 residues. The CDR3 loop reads CASSPPATASGRPKYNEQFF.

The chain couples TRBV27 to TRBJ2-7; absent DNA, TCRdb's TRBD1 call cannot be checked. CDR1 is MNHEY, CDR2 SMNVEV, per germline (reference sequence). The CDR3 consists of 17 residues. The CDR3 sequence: CASSLAGTGGAWYEQYF.

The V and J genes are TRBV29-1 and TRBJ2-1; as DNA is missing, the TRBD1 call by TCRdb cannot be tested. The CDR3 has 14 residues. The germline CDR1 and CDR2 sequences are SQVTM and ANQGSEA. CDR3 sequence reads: CSVLRGTGENEQFF.

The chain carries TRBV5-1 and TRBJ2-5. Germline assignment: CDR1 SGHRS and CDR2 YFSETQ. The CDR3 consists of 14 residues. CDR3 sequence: CASSLAKNQETQYF.

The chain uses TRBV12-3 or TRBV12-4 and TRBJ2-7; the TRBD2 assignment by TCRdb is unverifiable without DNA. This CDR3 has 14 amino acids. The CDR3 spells CASSPTSPFYEQYF.

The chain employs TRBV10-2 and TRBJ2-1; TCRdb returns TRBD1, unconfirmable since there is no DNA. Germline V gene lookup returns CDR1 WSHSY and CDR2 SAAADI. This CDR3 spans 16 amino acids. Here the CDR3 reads CASSDPGTVVTPEQFF.

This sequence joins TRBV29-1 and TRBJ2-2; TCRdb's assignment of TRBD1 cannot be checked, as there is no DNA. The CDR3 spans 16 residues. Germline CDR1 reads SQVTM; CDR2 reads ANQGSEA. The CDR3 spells CSATGGDFTNTGELFF.

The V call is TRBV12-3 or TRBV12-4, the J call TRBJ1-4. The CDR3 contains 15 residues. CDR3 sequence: CASSFPSPEPGELFF.

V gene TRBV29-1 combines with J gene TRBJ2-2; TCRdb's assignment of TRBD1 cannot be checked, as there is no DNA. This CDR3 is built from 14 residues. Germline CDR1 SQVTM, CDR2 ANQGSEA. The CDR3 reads CSVHPEANTGELFF.

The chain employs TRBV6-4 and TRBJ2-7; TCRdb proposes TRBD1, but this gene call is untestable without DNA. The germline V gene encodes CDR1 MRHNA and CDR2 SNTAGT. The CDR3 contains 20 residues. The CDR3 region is CASSDSWTGERGDYNHEQYF.

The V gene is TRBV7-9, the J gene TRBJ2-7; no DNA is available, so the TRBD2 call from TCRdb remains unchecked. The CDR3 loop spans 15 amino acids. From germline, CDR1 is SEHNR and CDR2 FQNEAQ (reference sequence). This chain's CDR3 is CASSLVASGNYEQYF. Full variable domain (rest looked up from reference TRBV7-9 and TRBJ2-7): DTGVSQNPRHKITKRGQNVTFRCDPISEHNRLYWYRQTLGQGPEFLTYFQNEAQLEKSRLLSDRFSAERPKGSFSTLEIQRTEQGDSAMYLCASSLVASGNYEQYFGPGTRLTVT.

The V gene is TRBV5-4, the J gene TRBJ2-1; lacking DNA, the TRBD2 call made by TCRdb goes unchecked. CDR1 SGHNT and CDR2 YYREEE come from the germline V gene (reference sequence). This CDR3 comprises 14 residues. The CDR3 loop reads CASSFSLAGNEQFF.

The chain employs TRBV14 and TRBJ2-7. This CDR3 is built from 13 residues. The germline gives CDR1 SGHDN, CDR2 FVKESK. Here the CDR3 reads CASSQRGSYEQYF.

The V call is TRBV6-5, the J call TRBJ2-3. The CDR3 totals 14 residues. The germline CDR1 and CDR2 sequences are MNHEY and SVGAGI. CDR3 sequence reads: CASSYSIGADTQYF.

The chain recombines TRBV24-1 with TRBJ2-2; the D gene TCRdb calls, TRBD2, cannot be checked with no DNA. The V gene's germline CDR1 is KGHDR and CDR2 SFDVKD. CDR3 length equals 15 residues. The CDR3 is CATSGGERDTGELFF.

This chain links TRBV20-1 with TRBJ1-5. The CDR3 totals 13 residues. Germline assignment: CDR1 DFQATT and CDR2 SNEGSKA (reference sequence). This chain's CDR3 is CSARGGINQPQHF.

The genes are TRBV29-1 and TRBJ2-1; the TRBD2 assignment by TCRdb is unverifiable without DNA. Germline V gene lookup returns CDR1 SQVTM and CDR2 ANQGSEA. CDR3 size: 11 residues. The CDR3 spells CSVIAANEQFF.